Listed below are T cell receptor beta chains from one sample, sequenced in a study of cytomegalovirus exposure and HLA in healthy donors. Here immunoSEQ multiplex PCR was the method, and the copy in TCRdb shows in-frame clones only, minus some. The data hold over 150,000 clones, with 65% to 90% observed a single time. Material: PBMCs. These receptors all stem from a human donor in good health. CDR3s include the opening cysteine and the closing phenylalanine or tryptophan. D genes are given only for firm matches. Where a row states a size, it is once, few, many or the class of an expanded clone; other rows omit it.

>TRBJ2-7|TRBV13|-|TRBD1
CASSLSGTGFHEQYF
TGTGCCAGCAGCTTATCGGGGACAGGGTTCCACGAGCAGTACTTC
>TRBJ1-2|TRBV9|-|TRBD1
CASSVGGGETYGYTF
TGTGCCAGCAGCGTAGGAGGGGGCGAGACCTATGGCTACACCTTC
>TRBJ2-7|TRBV6-1|-|-
CASTVGTSSSYEQYF
TGTGCCAGCACCGTAGGGACTTCCAGCTCCTACGAGCAGTACTTC
>TRBJ2-1|TRBV5-6|once|-
CASWRAANGEQFF
TGTGCCAGCTGGAGGGCGGCTAACGGTGAGCAGTTCTTC
>TRBJ1-1|TRBV5-1|-|-
CASSLAFGIEAFF
TGCGCCAGCAGCTTGGCCTTTGGCATAGAAGCTTTCTTT
>TRBJ2-1|TRBV5-1|-|TRBD2
CASSLLERGVGEQFF
TGCGCCAGCAGCTTGTTAGAGCGGGGGGTAGGTGAGCAGTTCTTC
>TRBJ1-2|TRBV27|-|-
CASTLRGGRRGGYTF
TGTGCCAGCACCCTTCGGGGGGGACGCCGGGGAGGCTACACCTTC
>TRBJ2-6|TRBV5-8|once|-
CAIGGQIISGANVLTF
TGTGCCATCGGCGGACAGATAATCTCTGGGGCCAACGTCCTGACTTTC
>TRBJ2-4|TRBV4-1|-|TRBD2
CASSQESGGAAKNIQYF
TGCGCCAGCAGTCAAGAATCCGGGGGGGCTGCCAAAAACATTCAGTACTTC
>TRBJ2-3|TRBV10-3|-|TRBD1
CATNQGQSTDTQYF
TGTGCCACCAATCAGGGACAGAGCACAGATACGCAGTATTTT
>TRBJ2-1|TRBV15|-|-
CATSAEGSSYNEQFF
TGTGCCACCTCTGCTGAGGGTAGCTCCTACAATGAGCAGTTCTTC
>TRBJ2-1|TRBV6-4|-|-
CATRSNNEQFF
TGTGCCACTAGATCGAACAATGAGCAGTTCTTC
>TRBJ2-4|TRBV6-1|few|-
CASSEASFGIQYF
TGTGCCAGCAGTGAAGCCTCTTTCGGCATTCAGTACTTC
>TRBJ2-5|TRBV7-2|-|TRBD2
CASSLGLAGLETQYF
TGTGCCAGCAGCTTAGGTCTAGCGGGGTTGGAGACCCAGTACTTC
>TRBJ2-1|TRBV15|-|-
CATSRGDSLYNEQFF
TGTGCCACCAGCAGAGGGGACTCCCTCTACAATGAGCAGTTCTTC
>TRBJ2-7|TRBV25-1|-|TRBD2
CASSEWLGLAGTYEQYF
TGTGCCAGCAGTGAATGGTTGGGTCTAGCGGGGACCTACGAGCAGTACTTC
>TRBJ1-1|TRBV5-4|-|-
CASSPVSGTEAFF
TGTGCCAGCAGCCCGGTATCGGGGACTGAAGCTTTCTTT
>TRBJ1-2|TRBV7-6|-|-
CASSLFSQGHGYTF
TGTGCCAGCAGTCTGTTTAGTCAGGGGCATGGCTACACCTTC
>TRBJ2-1|TRBV6-4|-|-
CASSVQAETYNEQFF
TGTGCCAGCAGTGTTCAAGCGGAAACCTACAATGAGCAGTTCTTC
>TRBJ2-1|TRBV6-5|-|-
CASSILEGSYNEQFF
TGTGCCAGCAGTATTCTTGAGGGCTCCTACAATGAGCAGTTCTTC
>TRBJ2-3|TRBV5-4|-|TRBD2
CASSLLAGGDTDTQYF
TGTGCCAGCAGCTTATTAGCGGGGGGGGACACAGATACGCAGTATTTT
>TRBJ2-7|TRBV7-2|-|TRBD2
CASSLVASGGASQYF
TGTGCCAGCAGCTTAGTAGCTAGCGGGGGGGCCTCGCAGTACTTC
>TRBJ1-2|TRBV10-2|-|-
CASSESGARYYGYTF
TGCGCCAGCAGTGAGTCAGGGGCGAGATACTATGGCTACACCTTC
>TRBJ2-1|TRBV15|-|-
CATSSAVGGGSPNEQFF
TGTGCCACCAGCTCAGCTGTAGGGGGGGGATCTCCAAATGAGCAGTTCTTC
>TRBJ2-7|TRBV9|once|-
CASSVGQGPYEQYF
TGTGCCAGCAGCGTAGGGCAGGGCCCCTACGAGCAGTACTTC
>TRBJ2-7|TRBV10-3|-|-
CAIKDNYEQYF
TGTGCCATCAAAGACAACTACGAGCAGTACTTC
>TRBJ1-4|TRBV4-1|-|TRBD1
CASSQEQGAANEKLFF
TGCGCCAGCAGCCAAGAACAGGGGGCTGCTAATGAAAAACTGTTTTTT
>TRBJ1-3|TRBV12-5|-|TRBD1
CASGLMDRYSGNTIYF
TGTGCTAGTGGTTTAATGGACAGGTACTCTGGAAACACCATATATTTT
>TRBJ1-2|TRBV6-5|-|-
CASSRGQRDGYTF
TGTGCCAGCAGCCGCGGACAGAGGGATGGCTACACCTTC
>TRBJ1-1|TRBV7-2|-|-
CASSLATGANTEAFF
TGTGCCAGCAGCTTAGCGACAGGAGCTAACACTGAAGCTTTCTTT
>TRBJ2-3|TRBV5-1|once|TRBD1
CASSLEGGFSTDTQYF
TGCGCCAGCAGCTTGGAAGGGGGCTTTAGCACAGATACGCAGTATTTT
>TRBJ1-5|TRBV6-5|once|TRBD1
CASSPQGAGIQPQHF
TGTGCCAGCAGCCCACAGGGGGCCGGGATTCAGCCCCAGCATTTT
>TRBJ2-3|TRBV4-3|-|TRBD2
CASSQLVAGGADTQYF
TGCGCCAGCAGCCAACTTGTGGCGGGGGGTGCCGATACGCAGTATTTT
>TRBJ2-5|TRBV5-6|-|-
CASSGFRGETQYF
TGTGCCAGCAGCGGTTTCAGAGGGGAGACCCAGTACTTC
>TRBJ2-7|TRBV2|-|TRBD2
CASSGAGVIYEQYF
TGTGCCAGCAGTGGGGCGGGGGTGATCTACGAGCAGTACTTC
>TRBJ2-1|TRBV4-1|-|-
CASSQSVGDEQFF
TGCGCCAGCAGCCAGTCCGTCGGGGATGAGCAGTTCTTC
>TRBJ2-7|TRBV4-1|-|TRBD2
CASSSMGAGGAFSEQYF
TGCGCCAGCAGCTCAATGGGAGCGGGGGGGGCCTTTTCCGAGCAGTACTTC
>TRBJ1-1|TRBV5-1|-|-
CASSLDRVNTEAFF
TGCGCCAGCAGCTTGGACAGGGTCAACACTGAAGCTTTCTTT
>TRBJ1-1|TRBV6-6|-|-
CASRSDKIDTEAFF
TGTGCCAGCAGGTCAGACAAAATCGACACTGAAGCTTTCTTT
>TRBJ2-5|TRBV9|-|-
CASSGGTAQETQYF
TGTGCCAGCAGCGGGGGGACTGCCCAAGAGACCCAGTACTTC
>TRBJ1-6|TRBV5-1|-|TRBD1
CASSERTGGFSPLHF
TGCGCCAGCAGCGAGCGGACAGGGGGCTTTTCACCCCTCCACTTT